The clone carrying this TCR beta chain has ten or more counts. Antigen specificity is unknown. RNA transcripts yielded amplified TCR beta CDR3 regions. An initial round of RT-PCR targeting the TCR CDR3 relied on the HTBI primer set. MiXCR, run by TCRdb on the multiplex PCR reads, gives a single entry per CDR3 protein. The data contain about 350,000 distinct CDR3 sequences, 15% to 20% of them singletons. This sample is drawn from a study of T cells in Graves' hyperthyroidism and ophthalmopathy. The study's findings and limits: Stable hyperthyroidism was told apart from ophthalmopathy by a model built on 13 V-J features.

The specimen was blood. The sequence derives from a woman between 40 and 50 years old with Graves' ophthalmopathy.

CDR3 in amino acids: CATLAGANYGYTF. CDR3 DNA: TGTGCCACCTTGGCAGGGGCAAACTATGGCTACACCTTC. V gene TRBV7-2 combines with J gene TRBJ1-2; maybe TRBD1 (6 bases). The CDR3 runs 13 residues. Germline CDR1 is SGHTA and CDR2 is FQGNSA. V was shortened by 10 bases and J by 2 bases, with 14 bases between the two germline ends.